This T cell receptor beta chain was identified during a study of PD-1 blockade in classical Hodgkin lymphoma. Regarding time point: cycle 4 day 1 (C4D1), after 6 weeks of nivolumab. Every one of the patients relapsed after autologous stem cell transplantation (brentuximab vedotin exposure was variable). Germline CDR1 and CDR2: LNHDA and SQIVND (reference sequence). The CDR3 is 14 residues long. Trimming took 7 bases from V and 7 from J, leaving 17 bases between them. Remarks on this clone: Antigen unknown.

Study-level findings and limits: CD4+ TCR diversity climbed significantly by C4D1, unlike CD8+ TCR diversity. Complete responders' baseline diversity resembled that of newly diagnosed patients. Those patients who began receiving nivolumab less than 1 year after ASCT had lower diversity, and they were excluded.

The table came from immunoSEQ multiplex PCR; TCRdb's copy has only in-frame clones and leaves some out. The repertoire holds around 25,000 clones, with roughly 71% as singletons. This specimen consisted of peripheral blood mononuclear cells (PBMCs), obtained before the fourth cycle of nivolumab. V and J are TRBV19 and TRBJ1-5, with a possible D match to TRBD1 (6 bases). This sequence was found in a human donor with classical Hodgkin lymphoma. The CDR3 reads CASTTRGIGQPQHF. Written as DNA, the CDR3 is TGTGCCAGTACCACCAGGGGTATTGGACAGCCCCAGCATTTT.